This entry describes one T cell receptor beta chain. The V end lost 4 bases, the J end lost 0 bases, and 7 bases lay between the germline ends. This CDR3 is built from 13 residues. Germline V gene sequence: CDR1 SQVTM, CDR2 ANQGSEA. TCRdb itself ran the 5' RACE reads through MiXCR, one entry per CDR3 protein. The sample shows fewer than 250,000 distinct CDR3 sequences, less than 9.5% of them seen only once. The data were obtained in a study of identical twins. This chain connects TRBV29-1 to TRBJ1-5, with D unclear. The clonotype originates from a woman between 18 and 29 years old in good health. The sample was memory (CD45RO+) T cells sorted from blood. The CDR3 here is CSVVENSNQPQHF. The DNA of the CDR3 is TGCAGCGTTGTAGAGAATAGCAATCAGCCCCAGCATTTT.